These T cell receptor beta chains were read from a single sample in a study of neoadjuvant anti-PD-1 for oral cavity cancer. The table came from immunoSEQ multiplex PCR; TCRdb's copy has only in-frame clones and leaves some out. There are tens of thousands of clones in the sample; around 40% occur only once, and about a sixth lies in the top ten. The material was tumor tissue, obtained after nivolumab (anti-PD-1) treatment. The source is a person aged 35 to 85 with oral cavity squamous cell carcinoma. CDR3s include the opening cysteine and the closing phenylalanine or tryptophan. D genes are given only for firm matches. Size is omitted from some rows. Given values are once, few, many or a class for expanded clones.

v_call	j_call	d_call	clone_size	cdr3_nt	cdr3_aa
TRBV11-2	TRBJ1-1	NA	few	TGTGCCAGCAGCCCACTTGGCACTGAAGCTTTCTTT	CASSPLGTEAFF
TRBV7-9	TRBJ1-1	NA	NA	TGTGCCAGCAGCTTAGGGTCAGGGTCAGCCCTGAACACTGAAGCTTTCTTT	CASSLGSGSALNTEAFF
TRBV15	TRBJ1-3	NA	NA	TGTGCCACCAGCAGAGTGCGAGGGTCTGGAAACACCATATATTTT	CATSRVRGSGNTIYF
TRBV7-9	TRBJ2-5	NA	many	TGTGCCAGCAGACAAACAGGGTTTCAAGAGACCCAGTACTTC	CASRQTGFQETQYF
TRBV7-9	TRBJ1-6	TRBD1	NA	TGTGCCAGCAGCTTAGCGGAGGACAGGGTAGGCTCACCCCTCCACTTT	CASSLAEDRVGSPLHF
TRBV6-4	TRBJ1-2	NA	NA	TGTGCCAGCAGTGACTCGGTTCCCCCAGGGAATGGCTACACCTTC	CASSDSVPPGNGYTF
TRBV18	TRBJ1-1	NA	many	TGTGCCAGCTCACCCTCCCCCCAGACGGGAGCTTTCTTT	CASSPSPQTGAFF
TRBV11-1	TRBJ2-2	NA	few	TGTGCCAGCAGCTTAGGACCCCGGTGGGGGGAGCTGTTTTTT	CASSLGPRWGELFF
TRBV9	TRBJ2-1	TRBD2	NA	TGTGCCAGCAGCGACCCGACTAGCGGATACAATGAGCAGTTCTTC	CASSDPTSGYNEQFF
TRBV6-5	TRBJ2-7	NA	few	TGTGCCAGCAGTTACAGCCAGCAATCCTACGAGCAGTACTTC	CASSYSQQSYEQYF
TRBV4-1	TRBJ2-5	NA	NA	TGCGCCAGCAGCCAAGATTTAGACGGGATCTACTTC	CASSQDLDGIYF
TRBV29-1	TRBJ2-5	TRBD2	NA	TGCAGCGTTGGGGTTAGCGGGAGGGGAGAGACCCAGTACTTC	CSVGVSGRGETQYF
TRBV7-9	TRBJ2-5	TRBD1	few	TGTGCCAGCAGATCTACAGGGGGGGAGACCCAGTACTTC	CASRSTGGETQYF
TRBV4-1	TRBJ2-1	TRBD2	NA	TGCGCCAGCAGCCAAGGGACCGGGGGGAGGAATGAGCAGTTCTTC	CASSQGTGGRNEQFF
TRBV10-2	TRBJ2-1	TRBD2	few	TGCGCCAGCAGGCTAGCGGGGCCCTACAATGAGCAGTTCTTC	CASRLAGPYNEQFF
TRBV7-6	TRBJ2-3	NA	NA	TGTGCCAGCAGCCTAGACGGTGCCCTAGATACGCAGTATTTT	CASSLDGALDTQYF
TRBV28	TRBJ1-2	NA	NA	TGTGCCAGCAGTGGTGGACCTGGCTACACCTTC	CASSGGPGYTF
TRBV5-5	TRBJ2-7	TRBD1	NA	TGTGCCAGCAGCTTGGCCGGGACAGGAGGTTCGCGAGAGCAGTACTTC	CASSLAGTGGSREQYF
TRBV15	TRBJ2-7	TRBD1	many	TGTGCCACCAGCAGAGCGACAGGGGGCTACGAGCAGTACTTC	CATSRATGGYEQYF
TRBV5-1	TRBJ2-2	NA	many	TGCGCCAGCAGCTTGGATGTGACCCCTAACGCGGGGGAGCTGTTTTTT	CASSLDVTPNAGELFF
TRBV7-2	TRBJ2-6	TRBD1	few	TGTGCCAGCAGCTCCTGGGGACAGGCCTTCTCTGGGGCCAACGTCCTGACTTTC	CASSSWGQAFSGANVLTF
TRBV9	TRBJ2-3	NA	NA	TGTGCCAGCAGCCGAAAATGGACGGCAGATACGCAGTATTTT	CASSRKWTADTQYF